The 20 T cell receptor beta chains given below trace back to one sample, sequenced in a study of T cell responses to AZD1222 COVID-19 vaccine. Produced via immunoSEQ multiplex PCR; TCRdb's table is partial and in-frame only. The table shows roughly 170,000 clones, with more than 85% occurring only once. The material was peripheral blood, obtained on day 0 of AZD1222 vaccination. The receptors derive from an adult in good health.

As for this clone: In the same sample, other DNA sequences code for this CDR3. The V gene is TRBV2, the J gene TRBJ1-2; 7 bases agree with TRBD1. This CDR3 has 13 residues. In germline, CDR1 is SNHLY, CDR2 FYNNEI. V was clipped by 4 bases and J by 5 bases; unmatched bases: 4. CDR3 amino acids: CASSGDREYGYTF. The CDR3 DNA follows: TGTGCCAGCAGTGGAGACAGGGAGTATGGCTACACCTTC.

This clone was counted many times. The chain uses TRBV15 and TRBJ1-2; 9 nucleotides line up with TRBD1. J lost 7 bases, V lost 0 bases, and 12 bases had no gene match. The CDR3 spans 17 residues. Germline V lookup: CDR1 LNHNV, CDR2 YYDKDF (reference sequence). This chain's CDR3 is CATSRDRDRASFGGYTF. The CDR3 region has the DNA TGTGCCACCAGCAGAGACCGGGACAGGGCCTCTTTCGGTGGCTACACCTTC.

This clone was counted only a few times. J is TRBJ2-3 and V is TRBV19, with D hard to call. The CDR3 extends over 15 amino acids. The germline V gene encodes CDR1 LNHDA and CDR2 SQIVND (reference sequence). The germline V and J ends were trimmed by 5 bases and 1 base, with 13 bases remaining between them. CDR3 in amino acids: CASSSIEWGTDTQYF. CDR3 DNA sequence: TGTGCCAGTAGTTCAATAGAGTGGGGCACAGATACGCAGTATTTT.

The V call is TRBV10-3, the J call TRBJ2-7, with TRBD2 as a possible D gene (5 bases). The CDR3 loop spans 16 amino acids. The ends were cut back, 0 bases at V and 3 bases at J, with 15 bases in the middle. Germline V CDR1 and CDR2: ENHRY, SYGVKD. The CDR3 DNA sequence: TGTGCCATCAGTGAGTCGACTCTGGGAGAGAACTACGAGCAGTACTTC. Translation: CAISESTLGENYEQYF.

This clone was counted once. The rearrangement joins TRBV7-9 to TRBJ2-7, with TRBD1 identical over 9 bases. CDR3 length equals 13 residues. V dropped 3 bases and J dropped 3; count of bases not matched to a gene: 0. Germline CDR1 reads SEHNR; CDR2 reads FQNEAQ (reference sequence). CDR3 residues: CASSLTGGYEQYF. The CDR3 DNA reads TGTGCCAGCAGCTTGACAGGGGGCTACGAGCAGTACTTC.

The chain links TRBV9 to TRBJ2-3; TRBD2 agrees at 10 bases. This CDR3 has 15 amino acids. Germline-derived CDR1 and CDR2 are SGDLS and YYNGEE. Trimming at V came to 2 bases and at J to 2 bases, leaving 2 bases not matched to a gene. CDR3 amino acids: CASSVSGGPTDTQYF. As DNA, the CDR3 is TGTGCCAGCAGCGTTAGCGGGGGGCCCACAGATACGCAGTATTTT.

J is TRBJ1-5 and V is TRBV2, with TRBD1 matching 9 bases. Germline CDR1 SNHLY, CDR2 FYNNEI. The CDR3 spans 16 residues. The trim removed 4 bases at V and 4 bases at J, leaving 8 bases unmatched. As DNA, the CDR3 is TGTGCCAGCAGTGTTGGACAGGGGCGGTGGAATCAGCCCCAGCATTTT. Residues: CASSVGQGRWNQPQHF.

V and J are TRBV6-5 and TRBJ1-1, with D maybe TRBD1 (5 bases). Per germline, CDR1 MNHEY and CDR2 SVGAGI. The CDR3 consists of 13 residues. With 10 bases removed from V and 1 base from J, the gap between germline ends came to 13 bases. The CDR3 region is CATRDLGNTEAFF. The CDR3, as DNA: TGTGCCACCAGGGACCTAGGGAACACTGAAGCTTTCTTT.

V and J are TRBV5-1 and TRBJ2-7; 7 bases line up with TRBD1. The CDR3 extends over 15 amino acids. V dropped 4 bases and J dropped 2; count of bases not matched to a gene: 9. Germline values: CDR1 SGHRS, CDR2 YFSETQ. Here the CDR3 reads CASSLATGSPYEQYF. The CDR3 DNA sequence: TGCGCCAGCAGCCTGGCGACAGGGTCCCCCTACGAGCAGTACTTC. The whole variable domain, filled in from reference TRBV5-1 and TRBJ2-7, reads KAGVTQTPRYLIKTRGQQVTLSCSPISGHRSVSWYQQTPGQGLQFLFEYFSETQRNKGNFPGRFSGRQFSNSRSEMNVSTLELGDSALYLCASSLATGSPYEQYFGPGTRLTVT.

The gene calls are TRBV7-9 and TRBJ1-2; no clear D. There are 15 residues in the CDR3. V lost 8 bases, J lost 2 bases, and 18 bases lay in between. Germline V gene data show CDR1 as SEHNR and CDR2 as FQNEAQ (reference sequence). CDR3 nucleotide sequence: TGTGCCAGCGTAACTAGTGGCGGCTTAAACTATGGCTACACCTTC. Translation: CASVTSGGLNYGYTF.

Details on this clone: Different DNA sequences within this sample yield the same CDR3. CDR3 nucleotide sequence: TGTGCCAGCAGTTTCCAGGGGGGTTCCTACGAGCAGTACTTC. As protein: CASSFQGGSYEQYF. The chain has TRBV28 and TRBJ2-7; a weak D match, TRBD1 (7 bases). Trimming took 3 bases from V and 1 from J, leaving 10 bases between them. Germline V gives CDR1 MDHEN, CDR2 SYDVKM. The CDR3 contains 14 residues.

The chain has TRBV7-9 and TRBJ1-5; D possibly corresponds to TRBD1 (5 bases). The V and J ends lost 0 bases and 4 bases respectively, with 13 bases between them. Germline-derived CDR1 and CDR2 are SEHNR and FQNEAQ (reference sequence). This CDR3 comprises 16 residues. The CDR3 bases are TGTGCCAGCAGCTTAGCGATCGGGGGTGGAAATCAGCCCCAGCATTTT. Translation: CASSLAIGGGNQPQHF.

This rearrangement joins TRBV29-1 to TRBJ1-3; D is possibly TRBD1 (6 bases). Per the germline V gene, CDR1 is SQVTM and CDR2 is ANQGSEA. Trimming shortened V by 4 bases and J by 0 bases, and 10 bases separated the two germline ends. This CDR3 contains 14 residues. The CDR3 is CSVGGGLSGNTIYF. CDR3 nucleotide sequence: TGCAGCGTTGGGGGGGGCCTCTCTGGAAACACCATATATTTT.

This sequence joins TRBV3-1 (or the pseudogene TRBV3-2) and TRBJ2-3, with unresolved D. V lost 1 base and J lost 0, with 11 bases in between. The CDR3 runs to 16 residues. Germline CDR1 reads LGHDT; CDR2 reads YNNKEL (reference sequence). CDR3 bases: TGTGCCAGCAGCCAAGGGCCGGTAGCAAGCACAGATACGCAGTATTTT. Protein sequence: CASSQGPVASTDTQYF.

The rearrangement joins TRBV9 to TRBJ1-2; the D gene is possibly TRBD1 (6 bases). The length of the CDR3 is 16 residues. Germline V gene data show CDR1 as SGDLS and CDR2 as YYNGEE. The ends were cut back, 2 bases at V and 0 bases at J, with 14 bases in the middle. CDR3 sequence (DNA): TGTGCCAGCAGCGTTGGAGGGACACGTTCTAACTATGGCTACACCTTC. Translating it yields CASSVGGTRSNYGYTF.

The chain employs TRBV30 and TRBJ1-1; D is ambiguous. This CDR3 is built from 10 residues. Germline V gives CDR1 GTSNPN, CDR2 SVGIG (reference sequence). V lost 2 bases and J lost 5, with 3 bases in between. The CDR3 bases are TGTGCCTGGAGTAGGACTGAAGCTTTCTTT. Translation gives CAWSRTEAFF.

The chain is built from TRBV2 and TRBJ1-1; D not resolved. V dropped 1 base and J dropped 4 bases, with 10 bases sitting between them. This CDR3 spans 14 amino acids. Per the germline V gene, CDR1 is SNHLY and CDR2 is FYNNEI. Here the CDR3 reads CASSEGGWVTEAFF. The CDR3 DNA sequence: TGTGCCAGCAGTGAAGGAGGGTGGGTCACTGAAGCTTTCTTT. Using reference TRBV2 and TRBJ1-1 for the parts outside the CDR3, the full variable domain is EPEVTQTPSHQVTQMGQEVILRCVPISNHLYFYWYRQILGQKVEFLVSFYNNEISEKSEIFDDQFSVERPDGSNFTLKIRSTKLEDSAMYFCASSEGGWVTEAFFGQGTRLTVV.

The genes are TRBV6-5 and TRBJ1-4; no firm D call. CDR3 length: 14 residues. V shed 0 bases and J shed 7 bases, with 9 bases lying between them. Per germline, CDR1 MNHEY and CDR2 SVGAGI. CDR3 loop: CASSYSGAGEKLFF. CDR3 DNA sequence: TGTGCCAGCAGTTACTCCGGAGCAGGTGAAAAACTGTTTTTT.

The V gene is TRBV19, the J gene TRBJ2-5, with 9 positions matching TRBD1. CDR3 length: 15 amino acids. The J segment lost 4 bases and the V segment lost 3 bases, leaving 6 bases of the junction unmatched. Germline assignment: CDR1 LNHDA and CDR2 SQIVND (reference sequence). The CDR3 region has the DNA TGTGCCAGTAGTATTTCGGGACAGGGTGGAGAGACCCAGTACTTC. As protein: CASSISGQGGETQYF.

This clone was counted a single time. This chain's CDR3 is CARDGLFSSTDTQYF. CDR3 coding DNA: TGTGCCAGGGACGGACTTTTTTCTAGCACAGATACGCAGTATTTT. This chain links TRBV6-4 with TRBJ2-3, with TRBD2 as a possible D gene (5 bases). V lost 9 bases and J lost 0, with 16 bases in between. The CDR3 length is 15 residues. Germline values: CDR1 MRHNA, CDR2 SNTAGT.